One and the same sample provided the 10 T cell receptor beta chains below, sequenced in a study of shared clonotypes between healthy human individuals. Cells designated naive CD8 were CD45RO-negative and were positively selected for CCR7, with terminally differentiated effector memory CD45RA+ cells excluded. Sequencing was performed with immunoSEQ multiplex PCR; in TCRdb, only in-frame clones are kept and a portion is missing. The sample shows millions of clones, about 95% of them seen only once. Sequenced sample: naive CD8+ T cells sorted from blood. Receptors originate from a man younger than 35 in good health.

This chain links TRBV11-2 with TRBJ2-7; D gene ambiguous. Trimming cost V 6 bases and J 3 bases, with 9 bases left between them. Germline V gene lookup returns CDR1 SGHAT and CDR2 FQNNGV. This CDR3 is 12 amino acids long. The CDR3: CASSYGSYEQYF. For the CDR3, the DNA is TGTGCCAGCAGTTATGGCAGCTACGAGCAGTACTTC.

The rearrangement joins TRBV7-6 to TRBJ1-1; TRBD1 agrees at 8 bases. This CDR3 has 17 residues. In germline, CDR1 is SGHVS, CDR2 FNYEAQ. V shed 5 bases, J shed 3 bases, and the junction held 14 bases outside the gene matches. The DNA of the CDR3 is TGTGCCAGCAGCCCTAGGGACAGGCTGGAGTCGGACACTGAAGCTTTCTTT. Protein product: CASSPRDRLESDTEAFF.

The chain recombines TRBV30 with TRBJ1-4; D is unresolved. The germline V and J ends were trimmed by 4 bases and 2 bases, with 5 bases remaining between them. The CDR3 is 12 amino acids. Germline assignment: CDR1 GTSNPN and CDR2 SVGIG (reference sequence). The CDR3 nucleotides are TGTGCCTGGACGGGGACTAATGAAAAACTGTTTTTT. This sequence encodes CAWTGTNEKLFF.

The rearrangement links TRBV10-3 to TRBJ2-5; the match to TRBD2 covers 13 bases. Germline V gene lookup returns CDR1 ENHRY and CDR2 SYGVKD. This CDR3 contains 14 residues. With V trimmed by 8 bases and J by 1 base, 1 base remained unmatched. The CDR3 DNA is TGTGCCATCGGACTAGCGGGGGTCCAAGAGACCCAGTACTTC. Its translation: CAIGLAGVQETQYF.

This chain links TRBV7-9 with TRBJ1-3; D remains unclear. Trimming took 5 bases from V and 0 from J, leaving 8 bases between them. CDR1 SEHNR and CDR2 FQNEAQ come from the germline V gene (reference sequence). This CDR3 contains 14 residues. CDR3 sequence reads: CASSRTLSGNTIYF. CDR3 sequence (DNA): TGTGCCAGCAGCCGGACCCTCTCTGGAAACACCATATATTTT.

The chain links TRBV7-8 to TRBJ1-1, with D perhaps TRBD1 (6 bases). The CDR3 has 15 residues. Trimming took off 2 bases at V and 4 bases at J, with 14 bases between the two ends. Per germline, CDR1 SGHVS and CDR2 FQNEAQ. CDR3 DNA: TGTGCCAGCAGCTTAAGGGGGGCCGTCGGCACTGAAGCTTTCTTT. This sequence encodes CASSLRGAVGTEAFF.

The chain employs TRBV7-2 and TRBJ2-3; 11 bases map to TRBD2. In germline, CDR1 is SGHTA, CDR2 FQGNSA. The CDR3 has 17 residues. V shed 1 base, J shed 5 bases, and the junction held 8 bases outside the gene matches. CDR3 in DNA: TGTGCCAGCAGCTTAGTGGTAGCGGGAGGGCCGGGAGATACGCAGTATTTT. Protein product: CASSLVVAGGPGDTQYF.

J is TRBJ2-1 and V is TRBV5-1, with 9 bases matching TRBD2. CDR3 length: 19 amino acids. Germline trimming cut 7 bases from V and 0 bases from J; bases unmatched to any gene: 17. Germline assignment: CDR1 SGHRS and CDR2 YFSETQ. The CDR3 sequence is CASGLLAGPDPSSYNEQFF. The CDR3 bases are TGCGCCAGCGGACTCCTAGCGGGGCCCGATCCAAGCTCCTACAATGAGCAGTTCTTC. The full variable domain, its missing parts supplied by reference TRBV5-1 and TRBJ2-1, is KAGVTQTPRYLIKTRGQQVTLSCSPISGHRSVSWYQQTPGQGLQFLFEYFSETQRNKGNFPGRFSGRQFSNSRSEMNVSTLELGDSALYLCASGLLAGPDPSSYNEQFFGPGTRLTVL.

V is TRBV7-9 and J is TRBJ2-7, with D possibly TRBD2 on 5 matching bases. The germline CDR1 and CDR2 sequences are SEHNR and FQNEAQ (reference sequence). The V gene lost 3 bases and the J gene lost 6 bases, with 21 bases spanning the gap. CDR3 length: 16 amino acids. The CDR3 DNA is TGTGCCAGCAGCTTCGAGGGCACGGGCTACCTACGCGAGCAGTACTTC. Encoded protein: CASSFEGTGYLREQYF.

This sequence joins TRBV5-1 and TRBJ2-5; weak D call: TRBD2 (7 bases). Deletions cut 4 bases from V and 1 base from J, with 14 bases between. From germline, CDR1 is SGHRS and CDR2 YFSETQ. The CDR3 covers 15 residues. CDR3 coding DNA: TGCGCCAGCAGCCCTGGACTAGGGGGCCAAGAGACCCAGTACTTC. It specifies CASSPGLGGQETQYF. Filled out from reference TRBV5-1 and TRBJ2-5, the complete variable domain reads KAGVTQTPRYLIKTRGQQVTLSCSPISGHRSVSWYQQTPGQGLQFLFEYFSETQRNKGNFPGRFSGRQFSNSRSEMNVSTLELGDSALYLCASSPGLGGQETQYFGPGTRLLVL.